These 5 T cell receptor beta chains came from one sample sequenced in a study of T cells after yellow fever vaccination. TCRdb passed the 5' RACE reads through MiXCR, listing each CDR3 protein once. The repertoire holds 400,000 or so distinct CDR3 sequences, with around 20% as singletons. The specimen was PBMCs, collected before the yellow fever booster vaccination. The receptors derive from a man aged 18-30 years who received the YFV17D yellow fever vaccine.

In its sample, this clonotype was seen a few times. This chain uses TRBV20-1 with TRBJ2-1, with a possible D match to TRBD2 (6 bases). This CDR3 is 13 amino acids long. Germline V gene lookup returns CDR1 DFQATT and CDR2 SNEGSKA (reference sequence). V dropped 0 bases and J dropped 3 bases, with 6 bases sitting between them. In DNA form, the CDR3 reads TGCAGTGCTAGAGAGGACTACTACAATGAGCAGTTCTTC. Translating it yields CSAREDYYNEQFF.

The genes are TRBV6-2 or TRBV6-3 and TRBJ1-5; D gene ambiguous. The CDR3 totals 15 residues. Germline loops: CDR1 MNHEY, CDR2 SVGEGT. The germline V and J ends were trimmed by 5 bases and 3 bases, with 14 bases remaining between them. CDR3 nucleotide sequence: TGTGCCAGCAGTCCCTACGCAATTTTCAATCAGCCCCAGCATTTT. Protein sequence: CASSPYAIFNQPQHF.

This chain uses TRBV6-5 with TRBJ2-4, with D hard to call. The CDR3 is made up of 15 amino acids. V dropped 6 bases and J dropped 0 bases, with 12 bases sitting between them. CDR1 and CDR2 (germline): MNHEY, SVGAGI. Written as DNA, the CDR3 is TGTGCCAGCAGCCCCCTCGGCGGAGCCAAAAACATTCAGTACTTC. Translation: CASSPLGGAKNIQYF.

This clonotype was seen repeatedly, ten times or more. The chain joins TRBV9 to TRBJ1-5, with a possible D match to TRBD1 (5 bases). The CDR3 spans 15 residues. CDR1 and CDR2 from the germline V gene are SGDLS and YYNGEE. Trimming removed 3 bases at V and 7 bases at J, with 17 bases between. The CDR3 DNA sequence: TGTGCCAGCAGCGGGGGGGACGCCCCAATCCAGCCCCAGCATTTT. Residues: CASSGGDAPIQPQHF. Using reference TRBV9 and TRBJ1-5 for the parts outside the CDR3, the full variable domain is DSGVTQTPKHLITATGQRVTLRCSPRSGDLSVYWYQQSLDQGLQFLIQYYNGEERAKGNILERFSAQQFPDLHSELNLSSLELGDSALYFCASSGGDAPIQPQHFGDGTRLSIL.

The chain has TRBV4-1 and TRBJ1-1; D gene ambiguous. CDR3 size: 14 residues. Germline assignment: CDR1 MGHRA and CDR2 YSYEKL. V dropped 4 bases and J dropped 1 base, with 10 bases sitting between them. In DNA, the CDR3 is TGCGCCAGCAGCCCCATGGGGTCGAACACTGAAGCTTTCTTT. Amino acids: CASSPMGSNTEAFF.